This TCR beta chain was captured in a study of blood T cell repertoires in COVID-19. Study details: Collection of acute and convalescent COVID-19 samples took place in the United States, Italy and Spain. T cells, B-cell-depleted T cells, or PBMCs supplied cDNA or gDNA.

Germline-derived CDR1 and CDR2 are SGHVS and FQNEAQ. The CDR3 length is 15 residues. Unmatched junction bases numbered 3, after V lost 4 bases and J lost 5 bases. The authors' processing: Reference gene primer amplification gave nucleated cell count estimates. Profiled with immunoSEQ multiplex PCR; TCRdb holds only in-frame clones, not every one. Clone size and the V and J calls come from that table; the DNA yielded D and trimming. Of roughly 340,000 clones listed, roughly 90% are singletons. Followed over time, Seattle patients had been enrolled while infection was active. Material: peripheral blood. This TCR derives from a woman aged 30 to 39 with COVID-19, enrolled during active disease. The genes are TRBV7-8 and TRBJ2-2; 11 bases fit TRBD2. This chain's CDR3 is CASSSRTSGTGELFF. The CDR3 region has the DNA TGTGCCAGCAGCTCGCGGACTAGCGGGACCGGGGAGCTGTTTTTT.